This T cell receptor (beta chain) was sequenced during a study of early T cells in non-severe SARS-CoV-2 infection. The study's findings and limits: The VDJdb matching leaned toward anti-spike CD8 responses and overlooked private and CD4 specificities.

Points on this clonotype: Its antigen remains unknown.

Germline assignment: CDR1 LNHNV and CDR2 YYDKDF (reference sequence). The CDR3 sequence is 15 residues long. V dropped 1 base and J dropped 3; count of bases not matched to a gene: 6. A single record per CDR3 protein comes from TCRdb applying MiXCR to the 5' RACE reads. The sample carries about 50,000 distinct CDR3 sequences, about 6.2% recorded once. This chain connects TRBV15 to TRBJ2-7, with 7 bases lining up with TRBD1. Sequenced material: whole blood, taken at baseline. This clonotype was sampled from an adult who was a healthcare worker with PCR-confirmed SARS-CoV-2 infection or an uninfected control (not recorded which). CDR3 sequence: CATSRARGIGYEQYF. The DNA for the CDR3 is TGTGCCACCAGCAGAGCCAGGGGGATTGGCTACGAGCAGTACTTC. Complete variable domain (other parts from reference TRBV15 and TRBJ2-7): DAMVIQNPRYQVTQFGKPVTLSCSQTLNHNVMYWYQQKSSQAPKLLFHYYDKDFNNEADTPDNFQSRRPNTSFCFLDIRSPGLGDTAMYLCATSRARGIGYEQYFGPGTRLTVT.